The 21 T cell receptor beta chains below come from one sample, sequenced in a study of identical twins. MiXCR was run by TCRdb on the 5' RACE reads, yielding one entry per CDR3 protein. In the table there are about 720 distinct CDR3 sequences, approximately 62% of which are singletons. What was sequenced was CD4+ T cells sorted from blood. The receptors derive from a woman between 18 and 29 years old in good health. This table probably holds off-target reads from a library built for another chain.

The J gene is TRBJ2-3, the V gene TRBV4-1; unclear D gene. This CDR3 has 14 amino acids. The germline V and J ends were trimmed by 9 bases and 4 bases, with 17 bases remaining between them. Germline assignment: CDR1 MGHRA and CDR2 YSYEKL. DNA for the CDR3: TGCGCCAGTCGGTCGGAGCGAAGTGCAGATACGCAGTATTTT. Its translation: CASRSERSADTQYF.

The chain joins TRBV7-9 to TRBJ2-1, with TRBD1 matching over 9 bases. V trimming: 1 base; J trimming: 3 bases; junction bases outside the gene matches: 1. In germline, CDR1 is SEHNR, CDR2 FQNEAQ (reference sequence). The CDR3 is 15 amino acids. CDR3 in amino acids: CASSLEGQGYNEQFF. Written as DNA, the CDR3 is TGTGCCAGCAGCTTAGAGGGACAGGGCTACAATGAGCAGTTCTTC.

The chain has TRBV5-5 and TRBJ2-3; D remains ambiguous. This CDR3 is 14 amino acids long. Trimming took off 3 bases at V and 5 bases at J, with 13 bases between the two ends. Germline V gene sequence: CDR1 SGHKS, CDR2 YYEKEE (reference sequence). The CDR3 bases are TGTGCCAGCAGCTGGGCCCCTAGTGGAGATACGCAGTATTTT. This gives the protein CASSWAPSGDTQYF.

This clonotype was counted once. The rearrangement links TRBV11-3 to TRBJ2-5; possibly TRBD2 for D (5 bases). CDR3 size: 14 residues. Germline V gene lookup returns CDR1 SGHNT and CDR2 YENEEA. V gave up 5 bases and J gave up 0 bases, with 10 bases separating them. For the CDR3, the DNA is TGTGCCAGCAGCACTCCGGGGTACCAAGAGACCCAGTACTTC. Translating gives CASSTPGYQETQYF.

The V gene is TRBV5-6, the J gene TRBJ2-1; the D gene could be TRBD1 or TRBD2 (5 bases each). Between the trimmed V and J ends, which lost 1 base and 8 bases, there was a span of 10 bases. Germline assignment: CDR1 SGHDT and CDR2 YYEEEE. This CDR3 comprises 13 residues. CDR3 region: CASSLFRGDEQFF. The CDR3 region has the DNA TGTGCCAGCAGCTTGTTCCGGGGCGATGAGCAGTTCTTC.

V and J are TRBV7-9 and TRBJ1-2; D not resolved. The CDR3 loop spans 14 amino acids. V was clipped by 1 base and J by 2 bases, with 8 bases between them. Germline V gene data show CDR1 as SEHNR and CDR2 as FQNEAQ (reference sequence). This chain's CDR3 is CASSLGAGNYGYTF. DNA for the CDR3: TGTGCCAGCAGCTTAGGTGCGGGGAACTATGGCTACACCTTC.

The gene calls are TRBV29-1 and TRBJ2-5; possibly TRBD2 for D (6 bases). V lost 2 bases to trimming and J lost 4 bases, with 14 bases between them. The V gene's germline CDR1 is SQVTM and CDR2 ANQGSEA. The CDR3 covers 14 residues. CDR3 coding DNA: TGCAGCGTTGAATCTAGAAGGAGGGGAGAGACCCAGTACTTC. Translated, it gives CSVESRRRGETQYF.

The chain uses TRBV28 and TRBJ1-5, with D possibly being TRBD1 (5 bases). This CDR3 region has 15 residues. Looked up from germline, CDR1 is MDHEN and CDR2 is SYDVKM. The V end lost 2 bases, the J end lost 2 bases, and 10 bases lay between the germline ends. The CDR3 spells CASSLVGGGNQPQHF. The CDR3 DNA reads TGTGCCAGCAGTTTAGTCGGGGGTGGCAATCAGCCCCAGCATTTT. The variable domain in full, with the rest retrieved from reference TRBV28 and TRBJ1-5, is DVKVTQSSRYLVKRTGEKVFLECVQDMDHENMFWYRQDPGLGLRLIYFSYDVKMKEKGDIPEGYSVSREKKERFSLILESASTNQTSMYLCASSLVGGGNQPQHFGDGTRLSIL.

The V gene is TRBV6-5, the J gene TRBJ2-7, with TRBD1 matching over 8 bases. The CDR3 is 17 residues long. V lost 0 bases, J lost 5 bases, and 12 bases stayed unmatched. CDR1 and CDR2 from the germline V gene are MNHEY and SVGAGI. This chain's CDR3 is CASSYSPGFAGGHEQYF. The CDR3 DNA reads as TGTGCCAGCAGTTACTCCCCGGGTTTTGCAGGGGGCCACGAGCAGTACTTC.

The chain uses TRBV7-2 and TRBJ2-2, with D uncertain. This CDR3 comprises 16 residues. The germline V and J ends were trimmed by 5 bases and 0 bases, with 13 bases remaining between them. Germline lookup yields CDR1 SGHTA and CDR2 FQGNSA. The CDR3 DNA reads as TGTGCCAGCAGCCGCCGGCGAGACCCGAACACCGGGGAGCTGTTTTTT. Translating it yields CASSRRRDPNTGELFF.

V is TRBV5-5 and J is TRBJ2-1, with D unclear. V was cut by 2 bases and J by 0 bases, with 9 bases left in between. Germline V gene lookup returns CDR1 SGHKS and CDR2 YYEKEE (reference sequence). The CDR3 is 15 residues long. For the CDR3, the DNA is TGTGCCAGCAGCTTCGGACCTAGCTCCTACAATGAGCAGTTCTTC. This translates into CASSFGPSSYNEQFF.

This clonotype has more than one count but fewer than ten. The chain joins TRBV10-1 to TRBJ2-7, with a tentative D call TRBD1 (5 bases). The germline CDR1 and CDR2 sequences are WNHNN and SYGVQD (reference sequence). This CDR3 has 13 amino acids. Trimming shortened V by 4 bases and J by 5 bases, and 12 bases separated the two germline ends. The CDR3: CASSGGTGNEQYF. The CDR3 coding sequence is TGCGCCAGCAGTGGGGGAACAGGCAACGAGCAGTACTTC.

The chain employs TRBV5-1 and TRBJ2-5; TRBD2 matches at 12 bases. The germline V gene has CDR1 SGHRS and CDR2 YFSETQ. With 2 bases clipped from V and 1 base from J, the junction kept 3 bases outside the gene matches. This CDR3 contains 16 residues. CDR3 coding DNA: TGCGCCAGCAGCTTACTAGCGGGGGGTCTCCAAGAGACCCAGTACTTC. It encodes CASSLLAGGLQETQYF.

The rearrangement uses TRBV11-2 and TRBJ2-1; no reliable D call. The germline CDR1 and CDR2 sequences are SGHAT and FQNNGV. V gave up 2 bases and J gave up 0 bases, with 5 bases separating them. This CDR3 spans 14 amino acids. Written as DNA, the CDR3 is TGTGCCAGCAGCTTATCGCTCTCCTACAATGAGCAGTTCTTC. This codes for CASSLSLSYNEQFF.

The chain is built from TRBV30 and TRBJ1-4; TRBD1 aligns across 7 bases. The CDR3 has 16 amino acids. After removal of 0 bases from V and 8 bases from J, the junction contained 12 bases not matched to a gene. Germline assignment: CDR1 GTSNPN and CDR2 SVGIG (reference sequence). The CDR3 here is CAWSVRYRQGGEKLFF. The CDR3 DNA reads TGTGCCTGGAGTGTACGGTACAGACAGGGAGGAGAAAAACTGTTTTTT.

This chain links TRBV6-5 with TRBJ1-6, with 11 nucleotides matching TRBD1. Germline loops: CDR1 MNHEY, CDR2 SVGAGI. J gave up 7 bases and V 4 bases, and 12 bases lay outside the gene matches. The CDR3 is 18 amino acids. As DNA, the CDR3 is TGTGCCAGCAGTTCCTCCAATCCCGGGACAGGGGGAAATTCACCCCTCCACTTT. Translated: CASSSSNPGTGGNSPLHF.

The V call is TRBV21-1, the J call TRBJ2-7; TRBD1, the D gene given by the table, was not confirmed from the DNA. TRBV21-1 is noted as a pseudogene. The CDR3 extends over 14 amino acids. The CDR3: CATQPERGAYEQYF. The CDR3 region has the DNA TGTGCCACACAACCGGAAAGGGGGGCCTACGAGCAGTACTTC.

This sequence joins TRBV7-9 and TRBJ2-3; TRBD2 is a possible D gene (6 bases). With 5 bases removed from V and 4 bases from J, the gap between germline ends came to 19 bases. This CDR3 is built from 16 residues. The germline V gene encodes CDR1 SEHNR and CDR2 FQNEAQ (reference sequence). The CDR3 coding sequence is TGTGCCAGCAGCCGTAGCGGCTCCCCCGACGCAGATACGCAGTATTTT. The encoded protein is CASSRSGSPDADTQYF.

This clonotype occurred a few times. This sequence joins TRBV11-3 and TRBJ2-3; no clear D gene. The CDR3 consists of 12 residues. Per the germline V gene, CDR1 is SGHNT and CDR2 is YENEEA. Trimming took 2 bases from V and 3 from J, leaving 3 bases between them. The DNA for the CDR3 is TGTGCCAGCAGCTTATCTACAGATACGCAGTATTTT. Its translation is CASSLSTDTQYF.

A single count supports this clonotype. As DNA, the CDR3 is TGCAGTGCTAGAACTGGGGGCGGGGGTCAGAATGAGCAGTTCTTC. Its protein product is CSARTGGGGQNEQFF. V gene TRBV20-1 combines with J gene TRBJ2-1; D is perhaps TRBD2 (7 bases). Germline CDR1 is DFQATT and CDR2 is SNEGSKA (reference sequence). CDR3 length equals 15 residues. Trimming pared 2 bases from V and 7 bases from J, leaving 18 bases between.

The CDR3 nucleotides read TGCGCCAGCAGCTTCGCTTCGACAGGGATGAACACCGGGGAGCTGTTTTTT. Its translation: CASSFASTGMNTGELFF. The genes are TRBV5-1 and TRBJ2-2; 7 nucleotides agree with TRBD1. V dropped 2 bases and J dropped 1; count of bases not matched to a gene: 8. Per the germline V gene, CDR1 is SGHRS and CDR2 is YFSETQ. The length of the CDR3 is 17 residues.